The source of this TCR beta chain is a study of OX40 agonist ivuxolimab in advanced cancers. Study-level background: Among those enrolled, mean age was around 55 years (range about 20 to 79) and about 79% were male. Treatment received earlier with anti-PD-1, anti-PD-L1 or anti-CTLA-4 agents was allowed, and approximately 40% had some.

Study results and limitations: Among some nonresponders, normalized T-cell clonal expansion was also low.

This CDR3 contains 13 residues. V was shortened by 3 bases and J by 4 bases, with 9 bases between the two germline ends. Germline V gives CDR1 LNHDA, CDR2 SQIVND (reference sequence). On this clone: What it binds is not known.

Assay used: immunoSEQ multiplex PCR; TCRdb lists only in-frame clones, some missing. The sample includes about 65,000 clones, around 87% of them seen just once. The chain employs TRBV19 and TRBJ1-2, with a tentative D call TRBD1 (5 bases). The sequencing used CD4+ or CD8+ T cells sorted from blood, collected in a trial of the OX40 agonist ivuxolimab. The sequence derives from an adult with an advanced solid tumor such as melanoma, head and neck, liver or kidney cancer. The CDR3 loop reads CASSIQGPYGYTF. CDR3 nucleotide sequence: TGTGCCAGTAGTATCCAGGGACCCTATGGCTACACCTTC.